This T cell receptor (beta chain) was profiled in a study of spatial heterogeneity in lung cancer. Time point meaning: sample taken at primary tumor resection. TCRdb reprocessed the 5' RACE reads via MiXCR and lists one record per CDR3 protein. The sample records about 21,000 distinct CDR3 sequences, 4.6% being singletons. The sample holds many counts of this clonotype. The CDR3 totals 13 residues. Germline V gives CDR1 MGHRA, CDR2 YSYEKL. V dropped 0 bases and J dropped 4 bases, with 6 bases sitting between them. The chain carries TRBV4-1 and TRBJ1-2; D perhaps matches TRBD1 (5 bases). The source material was PBMCs, sampled at surgery. This sequence originates from a male donor with early-stage non-small cell lung cancer. CDR3 loop: CASSQEGVYGYTF. Here the CDR3 DNA reads TGCGCCAGCAGCCAAGAAGGGGTCTATGGCTACACCTTC.